The 22 T cell receptor beta chains listed next were all sequenced from one sample in a study of regulatory T cells in long-lasting Graves disease. Libraries of TCR beta came from iRepertoire HTBI primers plus Arm-PCR of CDR3 regions. TCRdb reprocessed the multiplex PCR reads via MiXCR and lists one record per CDR3 protein. The sample shows a few hundred thousand distinct CDR3 sequences, about 12% of them seen only once. Time point defined: newly diagnosed GD, antithyroid drugs for less than 3 months. PBMCs provided the RNA from which the TCR library was made. These sequences were also reported in another study, on T cells in Graves' hyperthyroidism and ophthalmopathy.

Sequencing used peripheral blood mononuclear cells (PBMCs), obtained at new diagnosis, from a patient treated with antithyroid drugs. The receptors here all came from a woman aged 18-30 years with Graves disease.

This clonotype was picked up many times. The rearrangement uses TRBV28 and TRBJ1-1; D not resolved. V lost 10 bases and J lost 0, with 18 bases in between. The CDR3 runs to 15 residues. Germline-derived CDR1 and CDR2 are MDHEN and SYDVKM. The CDR3 region has the DNA TGTGCCATAAACCAGGTCCGGGCACTGAACACTGAAGCTTTCTTT. Its protein product is CAINQVRALNTEAFF.

This clonotype was detected ten times or more. The chain employs TRBV5-6 and TRBJ2-7, with unresolved D. Germline assignment: CDR1 SGHDT and CDR2 YYEEEE. The CDR3 is 14 amino acids. The germline V and J ends were trimmed by 0 bases and 0 bases, with 7 bases remaining between them. CDR3 coding DNA: TGTGCCAGCAGCTTGGTAGCCAACTCCTACGAGCAGTACTTC. This encodes CASSLVANSYEQYF.

This clonotype was counted ten times or more. The chain employs TRBV6-2 or TRBV6-3 and TRBJ2-7; possibly TRBD2 for D (5 bases). CDR3 length: 13 amino acids. Trimming shortened V by 4 bases and J by 2 bases, and 9 bases separated the two germline ends. The germline CDR1 and CDR2 sequences are MNHEY and SVGEGT. Here the CDR3 DNA reads TGTGCCAGCAGTTCCGAGGGTACCTACGAGCAGTACGTC. This encodes CASSSEGTYEQYV.

The chain joins TRBV30 to TRBJ2-1; weak D call: TRBD1 (5 bases). Germline assignment: CDR1 GTSNPN and CDR2 SVGIG (reference sequence). V was cut by 0 bases and J by 6 bases, with 12 bases left in between. This CDR3 spans 14 amino acids. The CDR3 is CAWSVGAPPNEQFF. The CDR3 DNA follows: TGTGCCTGGAGTGTAGGGGCCCCCCCCAATGAGCAGTTCTTC. The entire variable domain, with the rest obtained from reference TRBV30 and TRBJ2-1, is as follows: SQTIHQWPATLVQPVGSPLSLECTVEGTSNPNLYWYRQAAGRGLQLLFYSVGIGQISSEVPQNLSASRPQDRQFILSSKKLLLSDSGFYLCAWSVGAPPNEQFFGPGTRLTVL.

This clonotype occurred many times. The chain employs TRBV15 and TRBJ2-3, with 10 bases lining up with TRBD2. Trimming at V came to 0 bases and at J to 2 bases, leaving 8 bases not matched to a gene. Germline values: CDR1 LNHNV, CDR2 YYDKDF (reference sequence). This CDR3 region has 18 residues. The CDR3 DNA follows: TGTGCCACCAGCAGAGATGGTCTAGCGGGGGAGAACACAGATACGCAGTATTTT. Translation: CATSRDGLAGENTDTQYF.

This clonotype was counted a few times. V usage is TRBV7-2 and J usage is TRBJ1-4, with a tentative D call TRBD1 (5 bases). The CDR3 is 15 amino acids. Germline CDR1 SGHTA, CDR2 FQGNSA. Trimming took off 8 bases at V and 10 bases at J, with 23 bases between the two ends. The CDR3 sequence: CASSPGGGAGGKLFF. The DNA of the CDR3 is TGTGCCAGCTCGCCCGGAGGAGGGGCGGGAGGAAAACTGTTTTTT.

This clonotype has just a few counts. The chain has TRBV20-1 and TRBJ1-1, with a tentative D call TRBD1 (5 bases). The germline V gene has CDR1 DFQATT and CDR2 SNEGSKA (reference sequence). This CDR3 spans 12 amino acids. The chain's CDR3 is CRPRGKGTEAFF. CDR3 nucleotide sequence: TGCAGACCCCGGGGCAAAGGAACTGAAGCTTTCTTT.

This clonotype came up many times. The genes are TRBV28 and TRBJ2-1; tentatively, D is TRBD2 (5 bases). The CDR3 is made up of 13 amino acids. Trimming left V 6 bases short and J 8 bases short, with 14 bases between. Germline loops: CDR1 MDHEN, CDR2 SYDVKM. In DNA form, the CDR3 reads TGTGCCAGCAGCGCCTCCCTAGCCTATGAGCAGTTCTTC. Translating it yields CASSASLAYEQFF.

This clonotype has ten or more counts. The chain combines TRBV2 with TRBJ2-5; 9 bases map to TRBD1. V was clipped by 6 bases and J by 1 base; unmatched bases: 3. Germline CDR1 is SNHLY and CDR2 is FYNNEI. The CDR3 loop spans 14 amino acids. CDR3 protein: CASRDRGGQETQYF. In nucleotides, the CDR3 is TGTGCCAGCAGGGACAGGGGAGGCCAAGAGACCCAGTACTTC.

This clonotype has ten or more counts. The gene calls are TRBV29-1 and TRBJ2-3, with a weak D call TRBD2 (6 bases). V dropped 8 bases and J dropped 4 bases, with 22 bases sitting between them. Germline loops: CDR1 SQVTM, CDR2 ANQGSEA. The CDR3 length is 15 residues. The CDR3 reads CSPGTLGYHADTQYF. The CDR3 DNA sequence: TGCAGCCCTGGGACTCTGGGTTACCACGCAGATACGCAGTATTTT.

Only a few counts were recorded for this clonotype. The chain has TRBV7-9 and TRBJ2-1; D remains unclear. The V end was cut by 5 bases, the J end by 8 bases, with 7 bases between. The CDR3 runs 11 residues. Looked up from germline, CDR1 is SEHNR and CDR2 is FQNEAQ (reference sequence). The CDR3 bases are TGTGCCAGCAGCCCCCGTCATGAGCAGTTCTTC. This codes for CASSPRHEQFF.

There are many counts of this clonotype. The chain couples TRBV6-2 or TRBV6-3 to TRBJ1-2, with D perhaps matching TRBD1 (5 bases). Deletions cut 2 bases from V and 5 bases from J, with 12 bases between. Germline V gives CDR1 MNHEY, CDR2 SVGEGT. The CDR3 extends over 14 amino acids. The DNA for the CDR3 is TGTGCCAGCAGTTACCCGGGACGAGAGTATGGCTACACCTTC. Its translation: CASSYPGREYGYTF.

This chain joins TRBV6-5 and TRBJ1-5; 7 positions match TRBD1. This CDR3 is built from 18 residues. CDR1 MNHEY and CDR2 SVGAGI come from the germline V gene. V lost 4 bases to trimming and J lost 2 bases; unmatched junction nucleotides: 14. CDR3 coding DNA: TGTGCCAGCAGTTCCGGGACAGTTGGGCCGTTTGGCAATCAGCCCCAGCATTTT. Translated, it gives CASSSGTVGPFGNQPQHF.

This clonotype has more than one count but fewer than ten. V gene TRBV7-9 combines with J gene TRBJ2-3, with TRBD2 matching 9 bases. Germline values: CDR1 SEHNR, CDR2 FQNEAQ (reference sequence). V lost 0 bases, J lost 5 bases, and 3 bases stayed unmatched. The CDR3 totals 15 residues. Here the CDR3 reads CASSLAAGGKDTQYF. The CDR3, as DNA: TGTGCCAGCAGCTTAGCGGCGGGAGGGAAAGATACGCAGTATTTT. Complete variable domain (other parts from reference TRBV7-9 and TRBJ2-3): DTGVSQNPRHKITKRGQNVTFRCDPISEHNRLYWYRQTLGQGPEFLTYFQNEAQLEKSRLLSDRFSAERPKGSFSTLEIQRTEQGDSAMYLCASSLAAGGKDTQYFGPGTRLTVL.

This clonotype was detected many times. V is TRBV7-2 and J is TRBJ2-1; no clear D. The germline V gene has CDR1 SGHTA and CDR2 FQGNSA. V lost 5 bases and J 2 bases, leaving 13 bases between the germline ends. The CDR3 runs to 15 residues. CDR3 residues: CASSLPATTYNEQFF. The CDR3 nucleotides are TGTGCCAGCAGCCTACCGGCGACGACCTACAATGAGCAGTTCTTC.

This clonotype was counted between two and nine times. The chain employs TRBV19 and TRBJ1-5; D unclear. Trimming pared 6 bases from V and 0 bases from J, leaving 12 bases between. This CDR3 has 15 residues. The germline gives CDR1 LNHDA, CDR2 SQIVND (reference sequence). The CDR3 sequence: CASRLYAVSNQPQHF. DNA of the CDR3: TGTGCCAGTAGGTTGTATGCGGTTAGCAATCAGCCCCAGCATTTT.

This clonotype was found a few times. This chain uses TRBV29-1 with TRBJ1-2, with 7 bases aligning to TRBD1. The CDR3 sequence is 17 residues long. The germline gives CDR1 SQVTM, CDR2 ANQGSEA. J was trimmed by 0 bases and V by 0 bases; bases with no gene match: 10. In nucleotides, the CDR3 is TGCAGCGTTGAAGATTTTTACAGGGGTAATACTAACTATGGCTACACCTTC. Residues: CSVEDFYRGNTNYGYTF.

This clonotype appeared many times. CDR3 loop: CASSPLLEYEQFF. In DNA form, the CDR3 reads TGTGCCAGCAGCCCCCTTCTAGAGTATGAGCAGTTCTTC. The chain recombines TRBV3-1 with TRBJ2-1; D ambiguous. Trimming took off 4 bases at V and 8 bases at J, with 12 bases between the two ends. The CDR3 covers 13 residues. Germline CDR1 and CDR2: LGHDT and YNNKEL (reference sequence).

In its sample, this clonotype was seen a few times. This sequence joins TRBV4-3 and TRBJ2-5; no reliable D call. The ends were cut back, 0 bases at V and 5 bases at J, with 16 bases in the middle. Germline V gene data show CDR1 as LGHNA and CDR2 as YSLEER. The CDR3 consists of 16 residues. CDR3 amino acids: CASSQDWSTVGETQYF. CDR3 in DNA: TGCGCCAGCAGCCAAGATTGGTCCACAGTTGGGGAGACCCAGTACTTC.

This clonotype was seen many times. CDR3 nucleotide sequence: TGTGCCAGCAGCTTAGCCGGGACAGGACCTTACGAGCAGTACGTC. It is translated as CASSLAGTGPYEQYV. The chain carries TRBV7-2 and TRBJ2-7; 8 nucleotides match TRBD1. Germline loops: CDR1 SGHTA, CDR2 FQGNSA. This CDR3 region has 15 residues. V was clipped by 0 bases and J by 4 bases; unmatched bases: 5.

The V and J genes are TRBV4-1 and TRBJ2-1; 10 nucleotides match TRBD1. V gave up 4 bases and J gave up 10 bases; unmatched junction bases: 13. CDR1 and CDR2 (germline): MGHRA, YSYEKL. The CDR3 sequence is 16 residues long. The CDR3, as DNA: TGCGCCAGCAGCCTAGGGGACCGGGACAGGGGCCACGAGCAGTTCTTC. It is translated as CASSLGDRDRGHEQFF.

The rearrangement links TRBV9 to TRBJ1-5; a possible D gene is TRBD1 (5 bases). Trimming took off 1 base at V and 1 base at J, with 18 bases between the two ends. CDR3 length: 18 amino acids. Germline CDR1 and CDR2: SGDLS and YYNGEE. CDR3 in DNA: TGTGCCAGCAGCGTAAATAAGGTGACTCGGGGGAGCAATCAGCCCCAGCATTTT. Translated: CASSVNKVTRGSNQPQHF.